This TCR beta chain came from a study of cytomegalovirus exposure and HLA in healthy donors. The table came from immunoSEQ multiplex PCR; TCRdb's copy has only in-frame clones and leaves some out. The sample lists approximately 270,000 clones, around 89% occurring once. The CDR3 runs 15 residues. V trimming: 4 bases; J trimming: 1 base; junction bases outside the gene matches: 4. Germline loops: CDR1 SGHRS, CDR2 YFSETQ. The rearrangement links TRBV5-1 to TRBJ2-2; 7 nucleotides agree with TRBD1. The clonotype comes from a woman aged 18-35 years in good health and CMV-seronegative. The specimen was PBMCs. CDR3 DNA: TGCGCCAGCAGCCGTGGACAGGAGAACACCGGGGAGCTGTTTTTT. It translates to CASSRGQENTGELFF.